This T cell receptor beta chain emerged from a study of T-cell memory formation after mild COVID-19. Study in general: Among the donors, TCR clusters were largely specific to each donor. General observations from the study: The CD4+ clones that contracted clustered mainly within CM and EM, and the CD8+ clones concentrated in EMRA. Contracting clones, day 15 to 85, had balanced CD4/CD8, and later expanders favored CD4+.

Germline V gene data show CDR1 as SGHTA and CDR2 as FQGNSA. J gave up 6 bases and V 4 bases, and 6 bases lay outside the gene matches. The CDR3 runs to 14 residues. Comments on this clonotype: Its specificity is unknown.

5'RACE primed at constant segments yielded TCR alpha and TCR beta cDNA libraries bearing sample barcodes and UMIs. Each CDR3 protein gets one entry after TCRdb re-called the 5' RACE reads with MiXCR. This table holds over 300,000 distinct CDR3 sequences, approximately 22% found once. The material sequenced was PBMCs or a T cell subset sorted from them (not recorded which). The sequence came from a man aged 18 to 30 who had mild COVID-19 (a few samples of this study predate the infection). Cell type and time point are not known. This chain uses TRBV7-2 with TRBJ2-7; TRBD1 agrees at 10 bases. DNA for the CDR3: TGTGCCAGCAGCTCCGGGACAGGGGTCCCCGAGCAGTACTTC. Translated, it gives CASSSGTGVPEQYF.